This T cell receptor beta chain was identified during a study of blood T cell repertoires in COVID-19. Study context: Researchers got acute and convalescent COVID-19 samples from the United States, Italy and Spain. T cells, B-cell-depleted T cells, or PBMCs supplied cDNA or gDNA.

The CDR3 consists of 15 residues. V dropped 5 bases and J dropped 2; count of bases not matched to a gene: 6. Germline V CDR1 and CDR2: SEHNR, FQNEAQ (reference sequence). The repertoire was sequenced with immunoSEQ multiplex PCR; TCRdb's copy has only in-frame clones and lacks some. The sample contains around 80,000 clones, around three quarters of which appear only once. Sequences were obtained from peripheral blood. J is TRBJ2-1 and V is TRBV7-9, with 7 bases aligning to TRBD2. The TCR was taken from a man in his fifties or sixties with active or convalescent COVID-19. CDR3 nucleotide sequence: TGTGCCAGCAGCCCGTTGAGCGGGGCCTACAATGAGCAGTTCTTC. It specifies CASSPLSGAYNEQFF.